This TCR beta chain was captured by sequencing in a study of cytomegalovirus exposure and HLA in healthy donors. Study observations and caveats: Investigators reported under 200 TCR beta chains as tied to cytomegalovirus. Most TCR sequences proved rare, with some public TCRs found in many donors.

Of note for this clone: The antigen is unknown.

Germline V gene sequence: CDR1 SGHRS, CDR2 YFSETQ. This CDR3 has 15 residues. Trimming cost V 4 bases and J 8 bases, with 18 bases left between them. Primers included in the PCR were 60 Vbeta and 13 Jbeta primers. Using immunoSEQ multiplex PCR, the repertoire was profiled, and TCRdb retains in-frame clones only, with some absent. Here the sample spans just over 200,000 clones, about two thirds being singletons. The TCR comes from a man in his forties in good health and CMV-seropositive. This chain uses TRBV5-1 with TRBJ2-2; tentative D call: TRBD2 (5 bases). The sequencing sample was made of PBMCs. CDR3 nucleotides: TGCGCCAGCAGCACAAAGTCGACGGGGAGTGGGGAGCTGTTTTTT. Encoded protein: CASSTKSTGSGELFF.